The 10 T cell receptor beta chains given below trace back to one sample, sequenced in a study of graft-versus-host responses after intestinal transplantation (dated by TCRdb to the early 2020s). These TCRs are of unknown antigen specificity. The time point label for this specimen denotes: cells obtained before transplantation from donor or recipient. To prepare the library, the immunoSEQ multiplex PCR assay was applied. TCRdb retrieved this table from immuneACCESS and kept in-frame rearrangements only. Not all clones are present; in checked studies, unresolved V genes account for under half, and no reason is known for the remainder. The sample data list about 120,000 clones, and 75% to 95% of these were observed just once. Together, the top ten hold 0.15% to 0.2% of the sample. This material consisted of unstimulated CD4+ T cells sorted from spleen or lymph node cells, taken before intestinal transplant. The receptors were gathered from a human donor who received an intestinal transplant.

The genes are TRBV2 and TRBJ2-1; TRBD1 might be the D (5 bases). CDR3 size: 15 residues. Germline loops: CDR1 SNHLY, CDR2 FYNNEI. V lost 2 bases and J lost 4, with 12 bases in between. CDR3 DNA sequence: TGTGCCAGCAGTGAACAGGGTCTAGAGTACAATGAGCAGTTCTTC. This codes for CASSEQGLEYNEQFF. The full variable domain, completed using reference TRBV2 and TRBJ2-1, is EPEVTQTPSHQVTQMGQEVILRCVPISNHLYFYWYRQILGQKVEFLVSFYNNEISEKSEIFDDQFSVERPDGSNFTLKIRSTKLEDSAMYFCASSEQGLEYNEQFFGPGTRLTVL.

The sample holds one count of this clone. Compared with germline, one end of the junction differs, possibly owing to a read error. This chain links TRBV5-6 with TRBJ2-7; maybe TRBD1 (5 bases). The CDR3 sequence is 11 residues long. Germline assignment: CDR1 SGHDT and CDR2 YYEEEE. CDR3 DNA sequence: TGTGCCAGCAGCTTGGAACAGGAGCGGTACTTC. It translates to CASSLEQERYF.

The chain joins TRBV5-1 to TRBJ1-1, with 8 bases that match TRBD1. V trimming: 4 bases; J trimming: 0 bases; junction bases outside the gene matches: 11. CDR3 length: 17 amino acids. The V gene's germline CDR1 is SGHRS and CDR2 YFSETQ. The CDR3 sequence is CASSPLTGVEVNTEAFF. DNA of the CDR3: TGCGCCAGCAGCCCACTGACAGGGGTTGAGGTGAACACTGAAGCTTTCTTT. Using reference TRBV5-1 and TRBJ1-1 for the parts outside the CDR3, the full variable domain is KAGVTQTPRYLIKTRGQQVTLSCSPISGHRSVSWYQQTPGQGLQFLFEYFSETQRNKGNFPGRFSGRQFSNSRSEMNVSTLELGDSALYLCASSPLTGVEVNTEAFFGQGTRLTVV.

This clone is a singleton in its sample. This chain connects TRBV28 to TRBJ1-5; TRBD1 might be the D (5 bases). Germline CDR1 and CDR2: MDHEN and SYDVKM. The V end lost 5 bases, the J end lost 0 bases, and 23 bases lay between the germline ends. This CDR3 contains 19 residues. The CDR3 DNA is TGTGCCAGCAGTGGGGGGGGGTTTGGGCTTCCGTTTAGCAATCAGCCCCAGCATTTT. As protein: CASSGGGFGLPFSNQPQHF.

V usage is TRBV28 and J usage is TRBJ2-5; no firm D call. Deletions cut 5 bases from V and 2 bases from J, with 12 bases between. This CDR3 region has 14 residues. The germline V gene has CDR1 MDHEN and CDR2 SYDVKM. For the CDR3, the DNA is TGTGCCAGCAGTCTCCAAGCGAGTCAAGAGACCCAGTACTTC. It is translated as CASSLQASQETQYF.

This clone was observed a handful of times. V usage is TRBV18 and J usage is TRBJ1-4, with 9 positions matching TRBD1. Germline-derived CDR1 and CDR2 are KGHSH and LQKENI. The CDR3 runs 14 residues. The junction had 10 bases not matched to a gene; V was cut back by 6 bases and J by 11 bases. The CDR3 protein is CASSPTGGAGKLFF. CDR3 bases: TGTGCCAGCTCGCCTACAGGGGGCGCGGGGAAACTGTTTTTT. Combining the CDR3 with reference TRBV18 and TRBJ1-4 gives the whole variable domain NAGVMQNPRHLVRRRGQEARLRCSPMKGHSHVYWYRQLPEEGLKFMVYLQKENIIDESGMPKERFSAEFPKEGPSILRIQQVVRGDSAAYFCASSPTGGAGKLFFGSGTQLSVL.

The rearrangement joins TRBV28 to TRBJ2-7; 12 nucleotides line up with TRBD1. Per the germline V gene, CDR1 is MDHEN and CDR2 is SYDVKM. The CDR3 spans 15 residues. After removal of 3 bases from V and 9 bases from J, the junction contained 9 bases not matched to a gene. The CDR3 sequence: CASSFVGTGGAGQYF. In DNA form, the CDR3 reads TGTGCCAGCAGTTTCGTTGGGACAGGGGGCGCGGGGCAGTACTTC.

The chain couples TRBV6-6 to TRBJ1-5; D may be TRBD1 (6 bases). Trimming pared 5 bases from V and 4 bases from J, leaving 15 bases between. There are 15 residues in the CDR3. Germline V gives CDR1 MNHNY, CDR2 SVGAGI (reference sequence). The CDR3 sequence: CASSGFRGMNQPQHF. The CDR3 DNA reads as TGTGCCAGCAGTGGTTTCAGGGGAATGAATCAGCCCCAGCATTTT.

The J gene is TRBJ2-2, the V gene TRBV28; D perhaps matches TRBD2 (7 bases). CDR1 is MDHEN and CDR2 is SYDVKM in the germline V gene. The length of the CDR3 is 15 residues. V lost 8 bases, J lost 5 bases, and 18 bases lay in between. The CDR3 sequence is CASLSLRGGTGELFF. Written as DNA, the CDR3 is TGTGCCAGCCTATCCCTTAGGGGGGGTACCGGGGAGCTGTTTTTT.

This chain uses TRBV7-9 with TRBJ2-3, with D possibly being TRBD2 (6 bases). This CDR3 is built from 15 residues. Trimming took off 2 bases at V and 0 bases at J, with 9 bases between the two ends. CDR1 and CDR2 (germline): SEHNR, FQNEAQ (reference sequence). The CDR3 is CASSLRGTSTDTQYF. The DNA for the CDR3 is TGTGCCAGCAGCTTAAGAGGGACTAGCACAGATACGCAGTATTTT.